What follows are 2 T cell receptor beta chains derived from one specimen sequenced in a study of T-cell reconstitution after alpha-beta-depleted transplantation in children. Unique molecular identifiers were incorporated during preparation of the TCRbeta library. Each CDR3 protein is one row after TCRdb ran MiXCR on the PCR reads. The sample lists under 350,000 distinct CDR3 sequences; approximately 9.8% were seen once. This material consisted of PBMCs from the stem cell graft donor, taken from the stem cell graft. Source of these receptors: a human donor who donated a stem cell graft to a child with SCID.

This clonotype came up a few times. The chain links TRBV6-5 to TRBJ1-2; TRBD1 aligns across 7 bases. CDR1 MNHEY and CDR2 SVGAGI come from the germline V gene. J was trimmed by 5 bases and V by 4 bases; bases with no gene match: 4. CDR3 length: 13 residues. CDR3 region: CASSFTGDYGYTF. DNA for the CDR3: TGTGCCAGCAGTTTTACAGGGGATTATGGCTACACCTTC.

As concerns this clonotype: Just one base apart from a much larger clone, this may be a read error. This chain links TRBV12-3 or TRBV12-4 with TRBJ2-2; no clear D. The CDR3 is 14 amino acids. V was clipped by 3 bases and J by 7 bases, with 12 bases between them. The CDR3 sequence: CASSLAQTNGELFF. The CDR3 nucleotides read TGTGCCAGCAGTTTGGCACAGACCAACGGGGAGCTGTTTTTT.